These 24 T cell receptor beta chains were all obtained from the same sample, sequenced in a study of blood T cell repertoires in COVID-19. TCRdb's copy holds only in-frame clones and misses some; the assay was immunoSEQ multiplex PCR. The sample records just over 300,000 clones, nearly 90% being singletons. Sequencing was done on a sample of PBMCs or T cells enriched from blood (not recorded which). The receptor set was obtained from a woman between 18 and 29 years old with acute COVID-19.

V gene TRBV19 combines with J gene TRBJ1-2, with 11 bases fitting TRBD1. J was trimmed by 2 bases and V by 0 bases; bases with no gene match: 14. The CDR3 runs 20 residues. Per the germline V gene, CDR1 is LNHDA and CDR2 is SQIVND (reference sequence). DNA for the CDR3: TGTGCCAGTAGTATAGATCTATTTCCCGGACAGGGGGCAAAAAACTATGGCTACACCTTC. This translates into CASSIDLFPGQGAKNYGYTF.

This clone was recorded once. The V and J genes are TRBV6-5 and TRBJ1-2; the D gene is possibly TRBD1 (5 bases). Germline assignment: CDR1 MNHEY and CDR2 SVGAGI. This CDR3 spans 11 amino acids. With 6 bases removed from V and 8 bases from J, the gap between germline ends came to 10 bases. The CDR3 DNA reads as TGTGCCAGCAGGTCGGGGGTGGGCTACACCTTC. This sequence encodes CASRSGVGYTF.

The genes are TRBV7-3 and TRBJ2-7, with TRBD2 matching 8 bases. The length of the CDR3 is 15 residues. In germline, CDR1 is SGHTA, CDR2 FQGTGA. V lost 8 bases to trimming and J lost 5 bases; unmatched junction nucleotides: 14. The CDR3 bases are TGTGCCAGCTCCATAAGCGGGAGCAACAGCCACGAGCAGTACTTC. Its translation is CASSISGSNSHEQYF.

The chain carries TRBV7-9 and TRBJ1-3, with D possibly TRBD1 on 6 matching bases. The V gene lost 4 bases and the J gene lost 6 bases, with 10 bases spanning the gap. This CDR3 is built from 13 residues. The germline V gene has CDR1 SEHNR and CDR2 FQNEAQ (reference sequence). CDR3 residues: CASSSGHANTIYF. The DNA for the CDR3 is TGTGCCAGCAGCTCGGGACACGCAAACACCATATATTTT. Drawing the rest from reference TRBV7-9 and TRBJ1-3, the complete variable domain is DTGVSQNPRHKITKRGQNVTFRCDPISEHNRLYWYRQTLGQGPEFLTYFQNEAQLEKSRLLSDRFSAERPKGSFSTLEIQRTEQGDSAMYLCASSSGHANTIYFGEGSWLTVV.

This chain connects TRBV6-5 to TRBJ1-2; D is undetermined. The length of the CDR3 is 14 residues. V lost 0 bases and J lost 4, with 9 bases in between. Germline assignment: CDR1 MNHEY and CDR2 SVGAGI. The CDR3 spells CASSYSGRGYGYTF. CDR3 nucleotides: TGTGCCAGCAGTTACTCTGGAAGAGGCTATGGCTACACCTTC.

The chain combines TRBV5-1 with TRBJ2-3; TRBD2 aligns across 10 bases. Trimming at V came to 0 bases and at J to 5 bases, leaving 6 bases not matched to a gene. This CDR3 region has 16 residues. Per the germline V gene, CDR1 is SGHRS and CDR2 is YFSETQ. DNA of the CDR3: TGCGCCAGCAGCTTGGGGACTAGCGGTAAGGGAGATACGCAGTATTTT. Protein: CASSLGTSGKGDTQYF.

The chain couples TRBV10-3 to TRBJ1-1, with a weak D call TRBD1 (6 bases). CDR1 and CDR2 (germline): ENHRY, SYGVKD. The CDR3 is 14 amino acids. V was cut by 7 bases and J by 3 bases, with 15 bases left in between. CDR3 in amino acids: CAITRGNEDTEAFF. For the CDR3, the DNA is TGTGCCATCACTAGGGGGAATGAGGACACTGAAGCTTTCTTT.

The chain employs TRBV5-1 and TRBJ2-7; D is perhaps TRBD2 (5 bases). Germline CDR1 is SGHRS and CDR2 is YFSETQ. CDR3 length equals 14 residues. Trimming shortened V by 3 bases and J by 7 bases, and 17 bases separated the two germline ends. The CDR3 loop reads CASSSHAGPREQYF. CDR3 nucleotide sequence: TGCGCCAGCAGCTCTCATGCGGGCCCAAGGGAGCAGTACTTC.

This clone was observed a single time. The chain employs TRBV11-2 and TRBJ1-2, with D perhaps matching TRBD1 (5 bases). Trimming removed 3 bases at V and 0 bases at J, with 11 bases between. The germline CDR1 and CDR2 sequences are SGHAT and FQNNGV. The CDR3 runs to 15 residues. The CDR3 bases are TGTGCCAGCAGCTTGGGGCCAGGCGCTAACTATGGCTACACCTTC. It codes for CASSLGPGANYGYTF.

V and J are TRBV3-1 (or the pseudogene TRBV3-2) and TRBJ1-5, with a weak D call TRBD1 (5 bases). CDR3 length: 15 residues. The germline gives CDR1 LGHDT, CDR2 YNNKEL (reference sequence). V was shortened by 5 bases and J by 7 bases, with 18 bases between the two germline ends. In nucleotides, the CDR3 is TGTGCCAGCAGCTCAAGATGGGAACCAGGGCAGCCCCAGCATTTT. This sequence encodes CASSSRWEPGQPQHF.

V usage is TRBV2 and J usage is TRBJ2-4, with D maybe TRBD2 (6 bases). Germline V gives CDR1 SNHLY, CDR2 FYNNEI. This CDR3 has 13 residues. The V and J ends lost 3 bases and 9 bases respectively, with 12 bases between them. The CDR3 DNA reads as TGTGCCAGCAGTGAGGCGGGATCGGGCATTCAGTACTTC. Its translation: CASSEAGSGIQYF.

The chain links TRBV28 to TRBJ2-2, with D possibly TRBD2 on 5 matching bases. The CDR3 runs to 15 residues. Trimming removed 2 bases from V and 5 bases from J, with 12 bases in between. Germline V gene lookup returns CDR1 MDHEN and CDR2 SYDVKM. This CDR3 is CASSLITRRTGELFF. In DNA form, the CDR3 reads TGTGCCAGCAGTTTAATCACTAGGCGGACCGGGGAGCTGTTTTTT.

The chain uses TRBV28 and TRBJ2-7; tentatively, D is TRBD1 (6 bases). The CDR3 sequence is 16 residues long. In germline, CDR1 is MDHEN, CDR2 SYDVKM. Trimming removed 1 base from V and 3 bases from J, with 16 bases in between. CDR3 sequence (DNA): TGTGCCAGCAGTTTATCCTCGCTGGACAGCGGCTACGAGCAGTACTTC. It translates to CASSLSSLDSGYEQYF.

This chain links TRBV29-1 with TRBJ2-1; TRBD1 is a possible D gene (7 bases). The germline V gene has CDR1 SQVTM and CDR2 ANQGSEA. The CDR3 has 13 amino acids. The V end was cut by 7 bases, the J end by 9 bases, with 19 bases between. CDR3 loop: CSAQGGKRPEQFF. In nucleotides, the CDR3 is TGCAGCGCCCAGGGGGGCAAACGACCTGAGCAGTTCTTC.

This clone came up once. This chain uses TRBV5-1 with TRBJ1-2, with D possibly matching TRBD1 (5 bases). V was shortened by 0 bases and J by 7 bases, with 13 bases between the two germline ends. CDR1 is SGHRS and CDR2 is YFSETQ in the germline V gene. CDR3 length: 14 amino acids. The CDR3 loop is CASSLGQGLSGYTF. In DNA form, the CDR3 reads TGCGCCAGCAGCTTGGGGCAGGGTCTGAGTGGCTACACCTTC.

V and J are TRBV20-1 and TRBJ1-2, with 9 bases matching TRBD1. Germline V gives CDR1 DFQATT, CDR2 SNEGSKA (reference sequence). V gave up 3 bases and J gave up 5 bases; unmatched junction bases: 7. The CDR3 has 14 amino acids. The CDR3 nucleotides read TGCAGTGCTAGTCCTACAGGGGGCTGGTATGGCTACACCTTC. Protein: CSASPTGGWYGYTF.

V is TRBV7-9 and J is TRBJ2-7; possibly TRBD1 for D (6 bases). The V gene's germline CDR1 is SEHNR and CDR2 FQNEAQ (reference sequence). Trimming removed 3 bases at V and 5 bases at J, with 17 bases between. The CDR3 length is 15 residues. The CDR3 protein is CASSFSTTGRHEQYF. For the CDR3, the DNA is TGTGCCAGCAGCTTTTCCACGACAGGTCGGCACGAGCAGTACTTC.

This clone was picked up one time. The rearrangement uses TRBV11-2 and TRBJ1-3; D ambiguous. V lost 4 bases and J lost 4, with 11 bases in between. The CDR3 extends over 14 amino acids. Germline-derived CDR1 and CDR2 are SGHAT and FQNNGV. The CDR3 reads CASSYQTHGNTIYF. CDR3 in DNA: TGTGCCAGCAGCTACCAGACACACGGAAACACCATATATTTT.

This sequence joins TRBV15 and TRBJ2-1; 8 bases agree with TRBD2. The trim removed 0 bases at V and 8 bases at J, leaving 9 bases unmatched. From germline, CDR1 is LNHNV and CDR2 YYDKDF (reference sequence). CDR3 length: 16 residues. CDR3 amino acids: CATSRDRSGSSDEQFF. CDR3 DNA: TGTGCCACCAGCAGAGATCGAAGCGGGAGTAGTGATGAGCAGTTCTTC.

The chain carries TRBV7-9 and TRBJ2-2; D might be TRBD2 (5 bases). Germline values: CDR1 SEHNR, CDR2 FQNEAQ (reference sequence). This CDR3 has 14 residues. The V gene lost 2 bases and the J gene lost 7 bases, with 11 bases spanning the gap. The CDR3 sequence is CASSLRKTSGELFF. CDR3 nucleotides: TGTGCCAGCAGCTTAAGGAAAACTAGCGGGGAGCTGTTTTTT. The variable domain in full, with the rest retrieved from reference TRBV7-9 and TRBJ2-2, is DTGVSQNPRHKITKRGQNVTFRCDPISEHNRLYWYRQTLGQGPEFLTYFQNEAQLEKSRLLSDRFSAERPKGSFSTLEIQRTEQGDSAMYLCASSLRKTSGELFFGEGSRLTVL.

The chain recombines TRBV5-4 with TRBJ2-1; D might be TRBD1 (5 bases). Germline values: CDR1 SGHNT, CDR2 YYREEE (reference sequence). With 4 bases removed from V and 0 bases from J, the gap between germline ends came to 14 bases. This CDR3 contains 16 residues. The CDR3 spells CASSRRTLSSYNEQFF. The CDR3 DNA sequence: TGTGCCAGCAGCCGACGGACATTAAGCTCCTACAATGAGCAGTTCTTC.

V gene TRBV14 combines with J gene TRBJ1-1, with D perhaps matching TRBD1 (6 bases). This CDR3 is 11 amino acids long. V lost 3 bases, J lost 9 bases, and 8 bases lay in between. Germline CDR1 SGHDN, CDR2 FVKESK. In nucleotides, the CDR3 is TGTGCCAGCAGCCACGGACAGAAAGCTTTCTTT. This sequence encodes CASSHGQKAFF.

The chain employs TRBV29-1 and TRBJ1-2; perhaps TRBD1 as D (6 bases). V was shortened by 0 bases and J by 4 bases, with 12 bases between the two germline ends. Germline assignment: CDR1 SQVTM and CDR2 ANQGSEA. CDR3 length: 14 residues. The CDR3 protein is CSVEDWTELYGYTF. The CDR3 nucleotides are TGCAGCGTTGAAGATTGGACAGAACTCTATGGCTACACCTTC.

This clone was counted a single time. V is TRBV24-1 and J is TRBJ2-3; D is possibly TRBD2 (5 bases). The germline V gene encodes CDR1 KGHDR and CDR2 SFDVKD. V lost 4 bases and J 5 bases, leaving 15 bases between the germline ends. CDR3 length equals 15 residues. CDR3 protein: CATSEPSKGRDTQYF. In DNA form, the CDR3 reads TGTGCCACCAGTGAGCCTAGCAAGGGTCGAGATACGCAGTATTTT.